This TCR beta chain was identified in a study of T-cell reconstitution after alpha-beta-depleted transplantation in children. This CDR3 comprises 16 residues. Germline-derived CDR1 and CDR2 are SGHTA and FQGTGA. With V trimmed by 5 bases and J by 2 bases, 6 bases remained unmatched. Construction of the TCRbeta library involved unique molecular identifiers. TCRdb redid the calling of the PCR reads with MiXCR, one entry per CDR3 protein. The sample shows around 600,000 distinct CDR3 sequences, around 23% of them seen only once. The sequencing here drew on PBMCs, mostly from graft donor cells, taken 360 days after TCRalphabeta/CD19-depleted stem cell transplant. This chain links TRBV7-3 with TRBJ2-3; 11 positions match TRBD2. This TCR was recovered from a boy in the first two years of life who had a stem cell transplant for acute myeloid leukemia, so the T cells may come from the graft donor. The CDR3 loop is CASSEPSGGNTDTQYF. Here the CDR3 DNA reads TGTGCCAGCAGCGAACCTAGCGGGGGGAACACAGATACGCAGTATTTT.